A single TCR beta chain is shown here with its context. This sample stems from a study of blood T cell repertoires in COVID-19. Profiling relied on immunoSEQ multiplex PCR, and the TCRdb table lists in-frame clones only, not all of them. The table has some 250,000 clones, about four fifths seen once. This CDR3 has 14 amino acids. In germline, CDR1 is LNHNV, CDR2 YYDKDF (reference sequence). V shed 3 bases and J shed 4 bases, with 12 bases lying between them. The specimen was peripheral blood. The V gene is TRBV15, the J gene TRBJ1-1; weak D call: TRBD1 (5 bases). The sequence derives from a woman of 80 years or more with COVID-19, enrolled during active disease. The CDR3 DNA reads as TGTGCCACCAGCAGGATGGGGGGGGGCACTGAAGCTTTCTTT. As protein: CATSRMGGGTEAFF.